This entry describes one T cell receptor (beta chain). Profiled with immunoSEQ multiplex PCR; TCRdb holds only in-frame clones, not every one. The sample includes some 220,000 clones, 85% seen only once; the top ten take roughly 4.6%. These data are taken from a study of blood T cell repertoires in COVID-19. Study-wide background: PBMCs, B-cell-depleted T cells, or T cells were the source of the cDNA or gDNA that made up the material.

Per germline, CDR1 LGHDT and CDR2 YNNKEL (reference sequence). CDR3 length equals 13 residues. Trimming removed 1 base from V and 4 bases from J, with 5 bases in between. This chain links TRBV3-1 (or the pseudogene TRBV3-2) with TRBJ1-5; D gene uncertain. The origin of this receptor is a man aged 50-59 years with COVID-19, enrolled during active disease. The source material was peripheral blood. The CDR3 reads CASSQGVNQPQHF. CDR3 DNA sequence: TGTGCCAGCAGCCAAGGAGTAAATCAGCCCCAGCATTTT.